These 21 T cell receptor beta chains came from one sample sequenced in a study of blood T cell repertoires in COVID-19. Assay used: immunoSEQ multiplex PCR; TCRdb lists only in-frame clones, some missing. The table lists 200,000 to 250,000 clones, under 90% of them singletons. The material sequenced was peripheral blood. These receptors all stem from a woman aged 80 or over with active or convalescent COVID-19.

The rearrangement joins TRBV19 to TRBJ1-1; the D is unclear. This CDR3 has 15 residues. CDR1 and CDR2 from the germline V gene are LNHDA and SQIVND (reference sequence). V lost 4 bases to trimming and J lost 3 bases, with 15 bases between them. CDR3 sequence reads: CASSTFEWLHTEAFF. CDR3 DNA: TGTGCCAGTAGTACCTTCGAGTGGTTGCACACTGAAGCTTTCTTT.

J is TRBJ2-1 and V is TRBV6-5; no firm D call. Per germline, CDR1 MNHEY and CDR2 SVGAGI. V was trimmed by 2 bases and J by 7 bases, leaving 18 bases between them. This CDR3 is 16 amino acids long. Here the CDR3 reads CASSYVLRGRLNEQFF. CDR3 sequence (DNA): TGTGCCAGCAGTTACGTTCTTCGCGGAAGGTTGAATGAGCAGTTCTTC.

The J gene is TRBJ2-7, the V gene TRBV18, with 8 bases fitting TRBD1. The CDR3 sequence is 15 residues long. V shed 1 base and J 6 bases; nucleotides not matched to a gene: 8. Per the germline V gene, CDR1 is KGHSH and CDR2 is LQKENI. In DNA form, the CDR3 reads TGTGCCAGCTCACCACTTGGACAGGGCCAAAGCGAGCAGTACTTC. It codes for CASSPLGQGQSEQYF.

The chain couples TRBV9 to TRBJ2-1, with 10 bases fitting TRBD2. The CDR3 length is 15 residues. Trimming at V came to 0 bases and at J to 7 bases, leaving 4 bases not matched to a gene. Per germline, CDR1 SGDLS and CDR2 YYNGEE. CDR3 DNA: TGTGCCAGCAGCGTAGGGACTAGCGGAAGAAATGAGCAGTTCTTC. This translates into CASSVGTSGRNEQFF.

The chain has TRBV24-1 and TRBJ2-6, with D unclear. The germline V gene encodes CDR1 KGHDR and CDR2 SFDVKD. Trimming took 8 bases from V and 0 from J, leaving 7 bases between them. This CDR3 has 14 residues. The CDR3 here is CATMGRSGANVLTF. For the CDR3, the DNA is TGTGCCACCATGGGCCGCTCTGGGGCCAACGTCCTGACTTTC.

The sample holds one count of this clone. This chain links TRBV7-9 with TRBJ2-7, with TRBD1 matching over 7 bases. This CDR3 has 13 amino acids. Trimming removed 5 bases from V and 4 bases from J; junction bases left unmatched: 5. CDR1 and CDR2 (germline): SEHNR, FQNEAQ (reference sequence). CDR3: CASSRQGEYEQYF. The CDR3 nucleotides read TGTGCCAGCAGCCGACAGGGAGAGTACGAGCAGTACTTC.

The chain couples TRBV9 to TRBJ1-1; D unresolved. The CDR3 is 14 residues long. Trimming took 4 bases from V and 1 from J, leaving 11 bases between them. Germline lookup yields CDR1 SGDLS and CDR2 YYNGEE. CDR3 region: CASSPSLSNTEAFF. The CDR3 DNA is TGTGCCAGCAGCCCCTCCCTCTCGAACACTGAAGCTTTCTTT.

J is TRBJ1-4 and V is TRBV15; perhaps TRBD1 as D (5 bases). Trimming left V 8 bases short and J 5 bases short, with 15 bases between. The germline CDR1 and CDR2 sequences are LNHNV and YYDKDF (reference sequence). The CDR3 extends over 14 amino acids. The CDR3 region is CATYSGGGNEKLFF. CDR3 coding DNA: TGTGCCACCTACTCGGGGGGTGGGAATGAAAAACTGTTTTTT.

The chain links TRBV9 to TRBJ1-1; TRBD1 aligns across 10 bases. CDR1 SGDLS and CDR2 YYNGEE come from the germline V gene. The CDR3 spans 15 residues. Trimming took 2 bases from V and 2 from J; bases not matched to a gene: 3. CDR3 loop: CASSVTGGGNTEAFF. CDR3 DNA sequence: TGTGCCAGCAGCGTGACAGGGGGCGGTAACACTGAAGCTTTCTTT.

The chain couples TRBV27 to TRBJ2-1; 11 nucleotides agree with TRBD2. Per germline, CDR1 MNHEY and CDR2 SMNVEV (reference sequence). This CDR3 has 14 residues. With V trimmed by 6 bases and J by 7 bases, 5 bases remained unmatched. The chain's CDR3 is CASRLSGRANEQFF. Here the CDR3 DNA reads TGTGCCAGCAGACTTAGCGGGAGGGCGAATGAGCAGTTCTTC.

The chain uses TRBV5-4 and TRBJ2-1, with TRBD2 matching 8 bases. The V gene's germline CDR1 is SGHNT and CDR2 YYREEE (reference sequence). This CDR3 is built from 15 residues. The V and J ends lost 3 bases and 5 bases, in that order; junction bases with no gene match: 7. The CDR3 spells CASSSGTSGHNEQFF. CDR3 DNA sequence: TGTGCCAGCAGCTCCGGGACTAGTGGCCACAATGAGCAGTTCTTC.

This clone was observed a single time. The J gene is TRBJ1-2, the V gene TRBV27; possibly TRBD1 for D (5 bases). CDR1 MNHEY and CDR2 SMNVEV come from the germline V gene (reference sequence). This CDR3 comprises 13 residues. Trimming removed 5 bases at V and 4 bases at J, with 11 bases between. The CDR3 nucleotides are TGTGCCAGCAGTCTTAGCAGGGCCTATGGCTACACCTTC. Amino acids: CASSLSRAYGYTF.

The gene calls are TRBV18 and TRBJ2-7, with TRBD1 as a possible D gene (6 bases). The V end lost 3 bases, the J end lost 6 bases, and 18 bases lay between the germline ends. Per the germline V gene, CDR1 is KGHSH and CDR2 is LQKENI. The CDR3 totals 15 residues. CDR3 sequence (DNA): TGTGCCAGCTCACCGACGAATGACAGGCTCTCCGAGCAGTACTTC. This translates into CASSPTNDRLSEQYF.

This CDR3 reads CATSDLGSGLSRRVYEQYF. In DNA, the CDR3 is TGTGCCACCAGTGATTTGGGCAGCGGGTTAAGCAGGAGGGTCTACGAGCAGTACTTC. The chain links TRBV24-1 to TRBJ2-7; a weak D match, TRBD2 (6 bases). Trimming took 0 bases from V and 3 from J, leaving 23 bases between them. This CDR3 spans 19 amino acids. Germline V CDR1 and CDR2: KGHDR, SFDVKD.

This clone was recorded at least ten times. The gene calls are TRBV30 and TRBJ2-7; tentatively, D is TRBD2 (6 bases). The germline V gene has CDR1 GTSNPN and CDR2 SVGIG (reference sequence). V shed 2 bases and J shed 6 bases, with 14 bases lying between them. The length of the CDR3 is 13 residues. CDR3 sequence reads: CAWSSGLEGEQYF. In nucleotides, the CDR3 is TGTGCCTGGAGTTCGGGGTTGGAGGGCGAGCAGTACTTC. Looking up the rest from reference TRBV30 and TRBJ2-7 gives the full variable domain: SQTIHQWPATLVQPVGSPLSLECTVEGTSNPNLYWYRQAAGRGLQLLFYSVGIGQISSEVPQNLSASRPQDRQFILSSKKLLLSDSGFYLCAWSSGLEGEQYFGPGTRLTVT.

In the case of this clone: No DNA is shown, since the ends of the CDR3 on it are uncertain; the CDR3 is the one TCRdb lists. The V call is TRBV6-6, the J call TRBJ1-2; TRBD1, as called in the table, went unchecked against the DNA. The CDR3 is 12 amino acids in total, end residues counted. Germline CDR1 is MNHNY and CDR2 is SVGAGI (reference sequence). The CDR3 reads CASSWGQGAPTF.

The chain couples TRBV10-3 to TRBJ2-7; tentatively, D is TRBD1 (5 bases). CDR3 length: 13 residues. V was pared by 5 bases and J by 2 bases, with 10 bases between. The germline CDR1 and CDR2 sequences are ENHRY and SYGVKD. The CDR3, as DNA: TGTGCCATCAGTTCGACAGATACCTACGAGCAGTACTTC. Its translation is CAISSTDTYEQYF.

This chain joins TRBV4-2 and TRBJ2-7; 11 nucleotides match TRBD2. Germline trimming cut 0 bases from V and 2 bases from J; bases unmatched to any gene: 3. Germline CDR1 LGHNA, CDR2 YNFKEQ. The CDR3 loop spans 16 amino acids. This CDR3 reads CASSQDSGGAPYEQYF. The CDR3, as DNA: TGTGCCAGCAGCCAAGATAGCGGGGGGGCCCCCTACGAGCAGTACTTC.

The chain combines TRBV6-6 with TRBJ1-5, with 7 bases identical to TRBD1. Germline V CDR1 and CDR2: MNHNY, SVGAGI (reference sequence). This CDR3 has 16 amino acids. J was trimmed by 3 bases and V by 6 bases; bases with no gene match: 11. The CDR3 spells CASRDDNTGDNQPQHF. The CDR3 DNA reads as TGTGCCAGCAGGGACGACAATACAGGGGACAATCAGCCCCAGCATTTT.

The DNA of the CDR3 is TGCGCCAGCAGCTCGAGGACAGACTACACTGAAGCTTTCTTT. It yields the protein CASSSRTDYTEAFF. The chain employs TRBV5-1 and TRBJ1-1; a weak D match, TRBD1 (6 bases). This CDR3 is built from 14 residues. With 3 bases removed from V and 3 bases from J, the gap between germline ends came to 12 bases. The V gene's germline CDR1 is SGHRS and CDR2 YFSETQ.

The chain carries TRBV7-9 and TRBJ2-7, with D unclear. The germline gives CDR1 SEHNR, CDR2 FQNEAQ (reference sequence). V was clipped by 2 bases and J by 1 base, with 12 bases between them. The CDR3 totals 15 residues. CDR3 nucleotide sequence: TGTGCCAGCAGCTTATGGCAGTACCGTTCCTACGAGCAGTACTTC. Amino acid sequence: CASSLWQYRSYEQYF.